This T cell receptor (beta chain) was captured by sequencing in a study of lymphopenia after photon versus proton radiotherapy. With V trimmed by 3 bases and J by 4 bases, 12 bases remained unmatched. There are 17 residues in the CDR3. Germline-derived CDR1 and CDR2 are SGDLS and YYNGEE. The repertoire was sequenced with immunoSEQ multiplex PCR; TCRdb's copy has only in-frame clones and lacks some. This sample has almost 25,000 clones, with around four fifths found just once. The receptor was derived from a woman in her sixties or seventies with pancreatic cancer. The sample here was peripheral blood, taken from a patient treated with proton-based radiotherapy. The chain is built from TRBV9 and TRBJ1-3; 8 bases fit TRBD1. The CDR3 coding sequence is TGTGCCAGCAGCGAGAGTGCCCTGGACAGGGCGGGAAACACCATATATTTT. It specifies CASSESALDRAGNTIYF.